Below, 22 T cell receptor beta chains from the same sample are listed, as sequenced in a study of post-analysis software for immune sequencing data. Built from TCR beta cDNA, the libraries had unique molecular identifiers in them. One entry per CDR3 protein, called by TCRdb with MiXCR from the PCR reads. The sample includes roughly 800,000 distinct CDR3 sequences, roughly 27% of them seen just once. These receptors' antigens are unknown. Study observations and caveats: Patients had higher frequencies than controls of roughly five TRBV segments, including TRBV5-6, TRBV5-1 and TRBV20-1.

Specimen: blood. These receptors all stem from a girl aged 5 to 17 with multiple sclerosis.

Notes on this clonotype: At one boundary the junction diverges from the germline segment, which might be a read error. The J gene is TRBJ1-6, the V gene TRBV4-3; no clear D gene. The germline gives CDR1 LGHNA, CDR2 YSLEER. The CDR3 consists of 13 residues. The CDR3: CASSQDLSSPPHF. The CDR3 nucleotides read TGCGCCAGCAGCCAAGATCTTTCTTCACCCCCCCACTTT.

This clonotype was seen repeatedly, ten times or more. The chain recombines TRBV7-9 with TRBJ2-7; D remains unclear. CDR1 and CDR2 (germline): SEHNR, FQNEAQ (reference sequence). CDR3 length: 12 amino acids. In DNA form, the CDR3 reads TGTGCGGGGTCCCCGGGCGGCTACGAGCAGTACTTC. Translated: CAGSPGGYEQYF.

This sequence joins TRBV27 and TRBJ2-5, with a tentative D call TRBD1 (5 bases). The CDR3 spans 13 residues. Per the germline V gene, CDR1 is MNHEY and CDR2 is SMNVEV (reference sequence). Trimming took off 5 bases at V and 1 base at J, with 8 bases between the two ends. Here the CDR3 DNA reads TGTGCCAGCAGTAGACAGATCCAAGAGACCCAGTACTTC. Translating gives CASSRQIQETQYF.

The gene calls are TRBV7-2 and TRBJ2-5; a weak D match, TRBD2 (6 bases). This CDR3 is 17 amino acids long. CDR1 and CDR2 (germline): SGHTA, FQGNSA. Trimming cost V 0 bases and J 2 bases, with 16 bases left between them. The CDR3: CASSLAPPSVIQETQYF. In DNA, the CDR3 is TGTGCCAGCAGCTTAGCCCCCCCTAGCGTAATTCAAGAGACCCAGTACTTC.

This clonotype was counted between two and nine times. The CDR3: CASSLDDAYEQYF. The CDR3, as DNA: TGTGCCAGCAGCTTAGACGACGCCTACGAGCAGTACTTC. The chain has TRBV7-2 and TRBJ2-5, with D unclear. The J call could be wrong; TRBJ2-7 is a better fit for the DNA end. Germline CDR1 reads SGHTA; CDR2 reads FQGNSA. The CDR3 extends over 13 amino acids.

This clonotype was found a few times. The chain employs TRBV20-1 and TRBJ2-1, with D perhaps matching TRBD2 (6 bases). The CDR3 contains 15 residues. Germline V gene data show CDR1 as DFQATT and CDR2 as SNEGSKA (reference sequence). The germline V and J ends were trimmed by 6 bases and 2 bases, with 17 bases remaining between them. CDR3 in DNA: TGCAGTGCCAAGAAGATTAGCGGAACCTACAATGAGCAGTTCTTC. Translating gives CSAKKISGTYNEQFF.

The chain couples TRBV29-1 to TRBJ2-1; 8 bases fit TRBD1. Germline loops: CDR1 SQVTM, CDR2 ANQGSEA. After removal of 7 bases from V and 4 bases from J, the junction contained 12 bases not matched to a gene. The CDR3 extends over 15 amino acids. DNA of the CDR3: TGCAGCGGGCGACAGGGGAGAAGGGCTTACAATGAGCAGTTCTTC. It specifies CSGRQGRRAYNEQFF.

This clonotype came up a few times. The CDR3 DNA reads as TGTGCCAGCAGTGTGCACAGGTTAAATGAAAAACTGTTTTTT. Translation gives CASSVHRLNEKLFF. The J gene is TRBJ1-4, the V gene TRBV6-1, with a tentative D call TRBD1 (5 bases). V was cut by 4 bases and J by 5 bases, with 11 bases left in between. CDR1 MNHNS and CDR2 SASEGT come from the germline V gene. The CDR3 is made up of 14 amino acids.

The chain is built from TRBV3-1 and TRBJ2-3, with 14 nucleotides matching TRBD2. CDR3 length: 17 amino acids. Trimming removed 5 bases from V and 6 bases from J; junction bases left unmatched: 10. Germline V gene lookup returns CDR1 LGHDT and CDR2 YNNKEL (reference sequence). The CDR3 region is CASSSTGTSGSMDTQYF. CDR3 DNA: TGTGCCAGCAGCTCTACCGGGACTAGCGGGAGTATGGATACGCAGTATTTT.

The J gene is TRBJ1-6, the V gene TRBV20-1; D not resolved. Germline V gene data show CDR1 as DFQATT and CDR2 as SNEGSKA (reference sequence). The V end was cut by 5 bases, the J end by 0 bases, with 11 bases between. CDR3 length: 15 amino acids. Written as DNA, the CDR3 is TGCAGTGCTCCGGACCGGAGCTCCTATAATTCACCCCTCCACTTT. It encodes CSAPDRSSYNSPLHF.

The J gene is TRBJ2-7, the V gene TRBV6-2 or TRBV6-3, with 8 nucleotides matching TRBD2. The CDR3 extends over 16 amino acids. Germline V lookup: CDR1 MNHEY, CDR2 SVGEGT. Losses at the gene ends were 0 bases for V and 3 bases for J; bases not matched to a gene: 7. Written as DNA, the CDR3 is TGTGCCAGCAGTTACTCGATAGGAGCGGGAGTCTACGAGCAGTACTTC. This gives the protein CASSYSIGAGVYEQYF.

The rearrangement uses TRBV29-1 and TRBJ2-1; 8 bases match TRBD2. V shed 2 bases and J 4 bases; nucleotides not matched to a gene: 16. The CDR3 has 18 amino acids. CDR1 SQVTM and CDR2 ANQGSEA come from the germline V gene. The CDR3, as DNA: TGCAGCGTTGAAAGGTTGTTGCGGGAGGCCAAGGGATACAATGAGCAGTTCTTC. This gives the protein CSVERLLREAKGYNEQFF.

This clonotype was detected a few times. The V gene is TRBV4-1, the J gene TRBJ2-3; TRBD1 might be the D (6 bases). Per germline, CDR1 MGHRA and CDR2 YSYEKL. Trimming shortened V by 5 bases and J by 4 bases, and 13 bases separated the two germline ends. The CDR3 runs 14 residues. The DNA of the CDR3 is TGCGCCAGCAGCGTAGGCAGGGGTGCAGATACGCAGTATTTT. Its protein is CASSVGRGADTQYF.

There are a few counts of this clonotype. This chain uses TRBV7-2 with TRBJ2-4; D is uncertain. The germline gives CDR1 SGHTA, CDR2 FQGNSA. Deletions cut 5 bases from V and 0 bases from J, with 11 bases between. This CDR3 is 15 amino acids long. The CDR3 is CASSPWVEAKNIQYF. The CDR3 bases are TGTGCCAGCAGCCCCTGGGTGGAAGCCAAAAACATTCAGTACTTC.

The chain uses TRBV20-1 and TRBJ1-5, with D perhaps matching TRBD1 (5 bases). CDR3 length equals 22 residues. Germline CDR1 reads DFQATT; CDR2 reads SNEGSKA (reference sequence). V lost 0 bases and J lost 0, with 30 bases in between. CDR3 bases: TGCAGTGCTAGAGACCCAAGGCTCCCGGGGGGGACTTTGGGGTATAGCAATCAGCCCCAGCATTTT. Amino acids: CSARDPRLPGGTLGYSNQPQHF.

Concerning this clonotype itself: A read error may explain this, as a much larger clone is one base away. This rearrangement joins TRBV4-3 to TRBJ2-7, with 11 bases identical to TRBD2. Germline CDR1 LGHNA, CDR2 YSLEER. This CDR3 is 15 amino acids long. As DNA, the CDR3 is TGCGCCAGCAGCCAAGCGGCTAGCGGGAGGTACGAGCGGTACTTC. Its protein product is CASSQAASGRYERYF.

This clonotype has ten or more counts. This sequence joins TRBV28 and TRBJ2-7; the D gene is possibly TRBD1 (5 bases). V lost 5 bases, J lost 3 bases, and 20 bases lay in between. This CDR3 region has 16 residues. Germline CDR1 and CDR2: MDHEN and SYDVKM. CDR3 sequence (DNA): TGTGCCAGCAGTCTCTCCCTGGGGCAGGGTGGCTACGAGCAGTACTTC. Protein product: CASSLSLGQGGYEQYF.

V and J are TRBV29-1 and TRBJ2-2; 7 nucleotides align to TRBD1. V shed 6 bases, J shed 5 bases, and the junction held 12 bases outside the gene matches. From germline, CDR1 is SQVTM and CDR2 ANQGSEA. The CDR3 loop spans 15 amino acids. CDR3 nucleotide sequence: TGCAGCGTCCTTACAGGGGATTCATCAACCGGGGAGCTGTTTTTT. This encodes CSVLTGDSSTGELFF.

The chain couples TRBV4-1 to TRBJ2-1; 12 bases match TRBD1. CDR1 MGHRA and CDR2 YSYEKL come from the germline V gene. J gave up 8 bases and V 3 bases, and 5 bases lay outside the gene matches. The CDR3 is 15 amino acids. The CDR3 sequence: CASSHPGQGAYEQFF. Here the CDR3 DNA reads TGCGCCAGCAGCCATCCGGGACAGGGGGCCTATGAGCAGTTCTTC.

This sequence joins TRBV20-1 and TRBJ2-7; TRBD2 aligns across 7 bases. Germline CDR1 is DFQATT and CDR2 is SNEGSKA (reference sequence). This CDR3 is 13 amino acids long. V gave up 5 bases and J gave up 7 bases; unmatched junction bases: 11. The CDR3 sequence: CSAVRTSWVEQYF. The CDR3 DNA is TGCAGTGCTGTTCGGACTAGTTGGGTTGAGCAGTACTTC.

The rearrangement links TRBV5-1 to TRBJ2-1, with TRBD1 as a possible D gene (6 bases). Germline CDR1 and CDR2: SGHRS and YFSETQ. Trimming removed 4 bases at V and 10 bases at J, with 12 bases between. CDR3 length: 12 residues. CDR3 in DNA: TGCGCCAGCAGCCCCCACAGGGAAGAGCAGTTCTTC. Translating gives CASSPHREEQFF.

This clonotype came up a few times. The chain combines TRBV20-1 with TRBJ2-5, with 8 bases fitting TRBD1. V dropped 3 bases and J dropped 1; count of bases not matched to a gene: 4. CDR1 DFQATT and CDR2 SNEGSKA come from the germline V gene (reference sequence). The CDR3 has 14 amino acids. The CDR3 sequence: CSASSGTGQETQYF. The DNA for the CDR3 is TGCAGTGCTAGCTCCGGGACAGGCCAAGAGACCCAGTACTTC.